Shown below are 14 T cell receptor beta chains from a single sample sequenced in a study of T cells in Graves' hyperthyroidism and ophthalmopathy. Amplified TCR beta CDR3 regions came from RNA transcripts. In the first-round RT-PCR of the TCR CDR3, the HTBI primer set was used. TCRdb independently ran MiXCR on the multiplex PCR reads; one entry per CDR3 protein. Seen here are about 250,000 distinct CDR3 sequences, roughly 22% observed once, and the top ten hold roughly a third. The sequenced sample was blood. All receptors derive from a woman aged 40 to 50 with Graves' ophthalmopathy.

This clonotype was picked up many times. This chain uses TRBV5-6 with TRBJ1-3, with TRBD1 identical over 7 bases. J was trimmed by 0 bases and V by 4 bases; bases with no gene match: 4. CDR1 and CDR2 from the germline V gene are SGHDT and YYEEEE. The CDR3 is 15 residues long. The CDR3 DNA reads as TGTGCCAGCAGCGTGACAGGGTTCTCTGGAAACACCATATATTTT. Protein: CASSVTGFSGNTIYF. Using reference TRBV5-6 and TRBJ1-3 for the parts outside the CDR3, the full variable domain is DAGVTQSPTHLIKTRGQQVTLRCSPKSGHDTVSWYQQALGQGPQFIFQYYEEEERQRGNFPDRFSGHQFPNYSSELNVNALLLGDSALYLCASSVTGFSGNTIYFGEGSWLTVV.

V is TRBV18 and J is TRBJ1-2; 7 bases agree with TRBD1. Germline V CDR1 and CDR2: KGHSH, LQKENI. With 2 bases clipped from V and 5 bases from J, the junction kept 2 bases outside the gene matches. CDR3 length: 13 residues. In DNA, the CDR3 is TGTGCCAGCTCACCAGACAGGGCATATGGCTACACCTTC. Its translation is CASSPDRAYGYTF.

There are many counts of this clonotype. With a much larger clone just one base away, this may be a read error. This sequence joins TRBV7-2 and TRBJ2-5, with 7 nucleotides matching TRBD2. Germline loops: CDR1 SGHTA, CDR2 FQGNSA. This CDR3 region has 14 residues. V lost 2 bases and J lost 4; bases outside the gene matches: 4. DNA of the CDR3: TGTGCCAGCAGCTTAATCGGGGGGAGAGAGACCCAGTACTTC. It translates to CASSLIGGRETQYF.

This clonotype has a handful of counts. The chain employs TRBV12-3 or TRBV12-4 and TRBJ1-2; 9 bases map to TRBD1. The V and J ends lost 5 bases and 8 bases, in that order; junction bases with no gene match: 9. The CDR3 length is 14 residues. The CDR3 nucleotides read TGTGCCAGCAGTACCGGGACAGGGTCGAGAGGCTACACCTTC. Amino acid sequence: CASSTGTGSRGYTF.

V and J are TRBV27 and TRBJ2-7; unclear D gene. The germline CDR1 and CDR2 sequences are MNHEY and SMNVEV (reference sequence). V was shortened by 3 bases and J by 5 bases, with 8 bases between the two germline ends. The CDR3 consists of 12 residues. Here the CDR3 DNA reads TGTGCCAGCAGTTTTTTGGGCAACGAGCAGTACTTC. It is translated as CASSFLGNEQYF.

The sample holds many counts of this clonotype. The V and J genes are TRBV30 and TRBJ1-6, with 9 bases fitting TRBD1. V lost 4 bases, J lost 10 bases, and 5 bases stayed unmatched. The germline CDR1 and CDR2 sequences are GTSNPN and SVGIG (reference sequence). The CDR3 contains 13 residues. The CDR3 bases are TGTGCCTGGACCGGGACAGGGACATCACCCCTCCACTTT. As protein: CAWTGTGTSPLHF.

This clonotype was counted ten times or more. For the CDR3, the DNA is TGTGCCAGCAGTAAACAGGGGGCTCAACAGCCCCAGCATTTT. It translates to CASSKQGAQQPQHF. The chain combines TRBV6-1 with TRBJ1-5; 9 bases are a match to TRBD1. Trimming at V came to 5 bases and at J to 7 bases, leaving 6 bases not matched to a gene. Per the germline V gene, CDR1 is MNHNS and CDR2 is SASEGT. This CDR3 comprises 14 residues.

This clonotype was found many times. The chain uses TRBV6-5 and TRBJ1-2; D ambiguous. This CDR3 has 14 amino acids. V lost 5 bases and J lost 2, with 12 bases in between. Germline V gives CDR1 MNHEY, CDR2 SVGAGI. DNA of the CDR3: TGTGCCAGCAGTATCCGGACCGTCAACTATGGCTACACCTTC. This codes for CASSIRTVNYGYTF.

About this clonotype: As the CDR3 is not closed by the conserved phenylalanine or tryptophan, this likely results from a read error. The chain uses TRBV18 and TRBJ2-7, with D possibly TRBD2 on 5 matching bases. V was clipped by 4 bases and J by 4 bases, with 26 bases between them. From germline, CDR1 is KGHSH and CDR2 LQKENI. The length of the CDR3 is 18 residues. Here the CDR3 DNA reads TGTGCCAGCTCACATGACACTCTTTCGGGGATCCCCCCGTACGAGCAGTACATC. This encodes CASSHDTLSGIPPYEQYI.

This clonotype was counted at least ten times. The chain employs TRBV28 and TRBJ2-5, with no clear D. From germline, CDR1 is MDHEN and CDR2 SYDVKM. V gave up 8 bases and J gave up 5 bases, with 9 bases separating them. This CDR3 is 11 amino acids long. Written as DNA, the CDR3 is TGTGCCAGCTCCTCTATGGAGACCCAGTACTTC. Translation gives CASSSMETQYF.

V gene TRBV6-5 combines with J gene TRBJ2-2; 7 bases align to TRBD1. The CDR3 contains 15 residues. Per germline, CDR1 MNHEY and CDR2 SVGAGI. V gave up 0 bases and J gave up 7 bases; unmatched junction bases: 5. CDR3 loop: CASSYSGQGVGELFF. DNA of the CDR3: TGTGCCAGCAGTTACTCTGGGCAGGGGGTCGGGGAGCTGTTTTTT.

CDR3 sequence (DNA): TGTGCCACCAGCCCGAACCCGGGACAAGGAAGAAGGGCTAACTATGGCTACACCTTC. Residues: CATSPNPGQGRRANYGYTF. The J gene is TRBJ1-2, the V gene TRBV15; D is possibly TRBD1 (6 bases). This CDR3 comprises 19 residues. Trimming pared 5 bases from V and 0 bases from J, leaving 25 bases between. Germline CDR1 is LNHNV and CDR2 is YYDKDF (reference sequence).

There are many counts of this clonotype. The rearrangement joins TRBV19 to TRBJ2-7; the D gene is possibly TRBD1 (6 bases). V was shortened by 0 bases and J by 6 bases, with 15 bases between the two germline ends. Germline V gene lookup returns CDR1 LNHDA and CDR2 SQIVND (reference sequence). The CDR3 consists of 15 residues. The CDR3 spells CASSIESRGRFEQYF. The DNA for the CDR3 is TGTGCCAGTAGTATAGAGAGCAGGGGACGGTTCGAGCAGTACTTC.

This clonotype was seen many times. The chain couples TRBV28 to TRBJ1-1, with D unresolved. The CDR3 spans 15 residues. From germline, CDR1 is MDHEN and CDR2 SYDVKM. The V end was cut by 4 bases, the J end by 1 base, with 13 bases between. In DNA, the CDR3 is TGTGCCAGCAGTTCCCACCCCATCGAGAACACTGAAGCTTTCTTT. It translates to CASSSHPIENTEAFF.